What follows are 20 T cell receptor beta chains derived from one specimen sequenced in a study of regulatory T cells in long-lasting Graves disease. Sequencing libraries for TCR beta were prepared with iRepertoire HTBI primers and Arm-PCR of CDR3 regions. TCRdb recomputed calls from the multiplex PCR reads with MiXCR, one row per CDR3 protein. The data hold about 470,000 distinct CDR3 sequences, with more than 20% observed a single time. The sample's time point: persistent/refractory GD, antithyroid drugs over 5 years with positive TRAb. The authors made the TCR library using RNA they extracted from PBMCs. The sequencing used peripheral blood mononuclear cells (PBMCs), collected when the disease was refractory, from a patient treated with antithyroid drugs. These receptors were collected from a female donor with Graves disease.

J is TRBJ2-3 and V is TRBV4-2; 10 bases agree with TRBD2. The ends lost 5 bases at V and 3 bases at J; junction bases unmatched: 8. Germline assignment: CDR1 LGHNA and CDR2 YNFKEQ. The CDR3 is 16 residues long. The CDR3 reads CASSSGTSEATDTQYF. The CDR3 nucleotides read TGTGCCAGCAGCTCAGGGACTAGCGAAGCGACAGATACGCAGTATTTT.

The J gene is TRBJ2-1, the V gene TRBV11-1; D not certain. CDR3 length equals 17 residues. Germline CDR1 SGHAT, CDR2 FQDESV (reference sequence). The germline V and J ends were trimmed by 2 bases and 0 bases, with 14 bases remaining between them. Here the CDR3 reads CASSLKVTESSYNEQFF. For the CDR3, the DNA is TGTGCCAGCAGCTTAAAAGTGACCGAGAGCTCCTACAATGAGCAGTTCTTC.

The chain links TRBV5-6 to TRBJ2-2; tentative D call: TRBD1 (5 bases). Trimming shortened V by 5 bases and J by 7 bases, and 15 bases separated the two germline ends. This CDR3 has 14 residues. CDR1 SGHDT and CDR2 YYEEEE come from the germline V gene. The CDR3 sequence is CASRVGRANGELFF. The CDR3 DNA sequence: TGTGCCAGCAGGGTTGGCAGGGCAAACGGGGAGCTGTTTTTT.

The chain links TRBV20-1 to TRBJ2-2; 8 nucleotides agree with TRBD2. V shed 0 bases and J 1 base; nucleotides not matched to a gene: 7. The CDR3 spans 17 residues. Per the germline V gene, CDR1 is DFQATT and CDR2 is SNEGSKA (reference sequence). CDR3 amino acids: CSARDDTSGKNTGELFF. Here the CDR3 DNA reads TGCAGTGCTAGAGATGACACTAGCGGCAAGAACACCGGGGAGCTGTTTTTT.

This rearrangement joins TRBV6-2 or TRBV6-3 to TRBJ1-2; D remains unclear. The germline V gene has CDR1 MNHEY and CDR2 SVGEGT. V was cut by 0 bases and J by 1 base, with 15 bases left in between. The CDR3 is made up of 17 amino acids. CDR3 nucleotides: TGTGCCAGCAGTTACTCGACGGGCCGGATCCGTAACTATGGCTACACCTTC. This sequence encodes CASSYSTGRIRNYGYTF.

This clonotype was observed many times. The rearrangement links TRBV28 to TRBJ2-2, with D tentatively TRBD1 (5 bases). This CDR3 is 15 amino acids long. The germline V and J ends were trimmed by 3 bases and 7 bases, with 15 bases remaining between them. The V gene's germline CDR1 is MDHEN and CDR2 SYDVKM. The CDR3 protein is CASSFALPGFGELFF. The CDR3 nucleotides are TGTGCCAGCAGTTTCGCTCTCCCAGGGTTCGGGGAGCTGTTTTTT.

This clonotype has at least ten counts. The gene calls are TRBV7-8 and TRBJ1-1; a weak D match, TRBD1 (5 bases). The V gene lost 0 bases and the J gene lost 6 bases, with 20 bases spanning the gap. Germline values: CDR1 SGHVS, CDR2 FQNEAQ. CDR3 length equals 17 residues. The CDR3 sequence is CASSLAIGLGVKAEAFF. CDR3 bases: TGTGCCAGCAGCTTAGCTATAGGGCTAGGGGTAAAGGCTGAAGCTTTCTTT.

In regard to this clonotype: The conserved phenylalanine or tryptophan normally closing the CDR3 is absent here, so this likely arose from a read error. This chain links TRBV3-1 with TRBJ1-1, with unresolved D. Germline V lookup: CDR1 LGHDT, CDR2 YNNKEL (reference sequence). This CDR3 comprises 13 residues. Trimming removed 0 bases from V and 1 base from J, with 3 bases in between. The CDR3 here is CASSQDGNTEAFL. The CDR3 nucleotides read TGTGCCAGCAGCCAAGACGGGAACACTGAAGCTTTCCTT.

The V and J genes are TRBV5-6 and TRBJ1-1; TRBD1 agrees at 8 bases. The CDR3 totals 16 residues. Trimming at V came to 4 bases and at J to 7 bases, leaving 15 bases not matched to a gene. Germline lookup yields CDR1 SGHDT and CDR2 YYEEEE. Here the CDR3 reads CASSKTGASSDGEAFF. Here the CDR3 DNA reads TGTGCCAGCAGCAAGACAGGGGCCTCATCGGACGGTGAAGCTTTCTTT.

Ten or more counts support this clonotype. The CDR3 loop is CASSLSWRVIWETQYF. CDR3 in DNA: TGTGCCAGCAGTTTATCTTGGAGGGTGATTTGGGAGACCCAGTACTTC. V gene TRBV28 combines with J gene TRBJ2-5; a weak D match, TRBD2 (6 bases). The CDR3 sequence is 16 residues long. From germline, CDR1 is MDHEN and CDR2 SYDVKM. V dropped 1 base and J dropped 5 bases, with 17 bases sitting between them.

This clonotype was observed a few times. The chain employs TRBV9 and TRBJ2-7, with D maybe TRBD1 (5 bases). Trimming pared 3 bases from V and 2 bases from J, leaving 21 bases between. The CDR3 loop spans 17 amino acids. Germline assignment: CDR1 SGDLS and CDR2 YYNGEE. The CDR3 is CASSGTTTAAETYEQYF. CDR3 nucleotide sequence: TGTGCCAGCAGCGGGACAACGACAGCTGCTGAAACCTACGAGCAGTACTTC.

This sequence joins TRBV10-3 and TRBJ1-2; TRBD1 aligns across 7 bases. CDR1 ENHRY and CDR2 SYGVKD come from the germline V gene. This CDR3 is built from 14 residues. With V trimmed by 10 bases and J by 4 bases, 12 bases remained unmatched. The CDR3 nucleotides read TGTGCCACCGCAGAGACAGGGTCTAGCTATGGCTACACCTTC. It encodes CATAETGSSYGYTF.

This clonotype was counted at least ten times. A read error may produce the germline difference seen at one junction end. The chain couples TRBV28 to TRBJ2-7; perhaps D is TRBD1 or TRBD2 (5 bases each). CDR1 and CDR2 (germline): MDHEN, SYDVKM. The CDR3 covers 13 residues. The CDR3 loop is CASWDPSSYEQYF. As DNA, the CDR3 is TGTGCCAGCTGGGACCCGTCCTCCTACGAGCAATACTTC.

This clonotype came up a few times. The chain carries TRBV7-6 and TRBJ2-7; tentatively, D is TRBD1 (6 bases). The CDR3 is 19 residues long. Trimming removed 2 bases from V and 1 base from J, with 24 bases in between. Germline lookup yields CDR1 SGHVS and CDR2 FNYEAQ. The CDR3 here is CASSLYPDEGGIASYEQYF. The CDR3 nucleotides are TGTGCCAGCAGCTTATATCCCGACGAAGGGGGAATTGCGTCCTACGAGCAGTACTTC.

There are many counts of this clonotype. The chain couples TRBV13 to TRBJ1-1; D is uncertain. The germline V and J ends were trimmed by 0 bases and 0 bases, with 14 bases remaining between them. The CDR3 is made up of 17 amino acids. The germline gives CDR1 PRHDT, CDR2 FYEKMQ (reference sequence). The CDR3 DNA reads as TGTGCCAGCAGCTTAGGCCCGTCCGGACTATTGAACACTGAAGCTTTCTTT. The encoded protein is CASSLGPSGLLNTEAFF. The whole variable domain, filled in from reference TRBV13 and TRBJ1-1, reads AAGVIQSPRHLIKEKRETATLKCYPIPRHDTVYWYQQGPGQDPQFLISFYEKMQSDKGSIPDRFSAQQFSDYHSELNMSSLELGDSALYFCASSLGPSGLLNTEAFFGQGTRLTVV.

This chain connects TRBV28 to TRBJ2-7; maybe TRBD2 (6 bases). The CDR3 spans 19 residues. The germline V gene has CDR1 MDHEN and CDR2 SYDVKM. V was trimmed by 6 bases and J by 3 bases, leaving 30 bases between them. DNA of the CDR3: TGTGCCAGCAGCTCGGGACTCTACACCGGGGAGCTAAGAGGCTACGAGCAGTACTTC. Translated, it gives CASSSGLYTGELRGYEQYF.

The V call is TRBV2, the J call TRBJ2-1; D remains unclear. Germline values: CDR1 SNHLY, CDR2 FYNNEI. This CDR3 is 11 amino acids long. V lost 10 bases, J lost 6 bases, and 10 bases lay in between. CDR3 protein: CAIQLGNEQFF. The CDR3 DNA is TGTGCCATACAACTCGGCAATGAGCAGTTCTTC.

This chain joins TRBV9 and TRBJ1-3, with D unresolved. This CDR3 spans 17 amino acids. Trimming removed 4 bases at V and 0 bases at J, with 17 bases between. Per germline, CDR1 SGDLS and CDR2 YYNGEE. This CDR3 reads CASSPLGLPSSGNTIYF. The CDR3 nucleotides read TGTGCCAGCAGCCCCCTTGGGCTTCCCAGCTCTGGAAACACCATATATTTT.

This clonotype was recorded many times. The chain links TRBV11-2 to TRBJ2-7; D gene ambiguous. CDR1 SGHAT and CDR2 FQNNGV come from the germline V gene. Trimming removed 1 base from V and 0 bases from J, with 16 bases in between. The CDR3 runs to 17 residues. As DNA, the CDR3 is TGTGCCAGCAGCTTAGTCCCTCCTGAATACAGCTCCTACGAGCAGTACTTC. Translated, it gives CASSLVPPEYSSYEQYF.

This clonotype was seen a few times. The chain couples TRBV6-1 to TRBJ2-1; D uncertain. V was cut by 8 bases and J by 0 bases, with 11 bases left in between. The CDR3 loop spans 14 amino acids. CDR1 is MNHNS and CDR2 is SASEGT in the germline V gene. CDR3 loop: CASRGANSYNEQFF. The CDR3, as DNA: TGTGCCAGCCGTGGAGCCAACTCCTACAATGAGCAGTTCTTC.